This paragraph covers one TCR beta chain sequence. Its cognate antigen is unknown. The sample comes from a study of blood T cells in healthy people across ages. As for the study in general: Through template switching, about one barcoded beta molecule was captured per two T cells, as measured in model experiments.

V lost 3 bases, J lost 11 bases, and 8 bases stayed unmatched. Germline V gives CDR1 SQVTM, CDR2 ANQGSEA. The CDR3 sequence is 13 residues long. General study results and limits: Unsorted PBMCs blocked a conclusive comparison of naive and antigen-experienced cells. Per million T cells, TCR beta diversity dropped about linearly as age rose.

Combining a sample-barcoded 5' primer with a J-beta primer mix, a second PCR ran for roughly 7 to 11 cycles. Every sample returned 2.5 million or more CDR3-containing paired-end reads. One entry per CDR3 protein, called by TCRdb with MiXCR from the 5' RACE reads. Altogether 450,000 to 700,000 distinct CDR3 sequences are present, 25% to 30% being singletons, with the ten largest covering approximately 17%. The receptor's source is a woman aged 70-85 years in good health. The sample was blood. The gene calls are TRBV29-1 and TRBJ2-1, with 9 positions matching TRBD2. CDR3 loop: CSVDGGSGGQQFF. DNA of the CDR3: TGCAGCGTTGACGGGGGTAGCGGGGGACAGCAGTTCTTC.